This TCR beta chain was sequenced in a study of T-cell reconstitution after alpha-beta-depleted transplantation in children. A library of TCRbeta sequences, prepared with unique molecular identifiers, was generated. TCRdb recomputed calls from the PCR reads with MiXCR, one row per CDR3 protein. The sample records 900,000 or so distinct CDR3 sequences, roughly 16% being singletons. Germline CDR1 and CDR2: SGHRS and YFSETQ. V was shortened by 0 bases and J by 3 bases, with 10 bases between the two germline ends. The CDR3 totals 14 residues. This clonotype was recorded at least ten times. Specimen: PBMCs, mostly from graft donor cells, collected 360 days after TCRalphabeta/CD19-depleted stem cell transplant. The V and J genes are TRBV5-1 and TRBJ2-7; TRBD2 might be the D (6 bases). The receptor comes from a male patient younger than 18 who had a stem cell transplant for acute lymphoblastic leukemia, so the T cells may come from the graft donor. The CDR3, as DNA: TGCGCCAGCAGCTTGGTCGGGAGTGTCTACGAGCAGTACTTC. Translating gives CASSLVGSVYEQYF.